This T cell receptor beta chain was documented in a study of T-cell reconstitution after alpha-beta-depleted transplantation in children (dated by TCRdb to the mid-2010s). Background for the entire study: The study quantitatively tracked T-cell immune reconstitution after TCRalphabeta/CD19-depleted allogeneic hematopoietic cell transplantation in children using TCR repertoire profiling.

According to the germline V gene, CDR1 reads SGHTA and CDR2 reads FQGNSA. At the junction V is shortened by 4 bases and J by 8 bases, with 17 bases in between. Measured from the cysteine to the phenylalanine, the CDR3 is 14 residues long. The retained sequence is limited to the CDR3, 42 bases, with the frame set at the first base. The library was generated by PCR. Instrument used: Illumina HiSeq 2500. To normalize quantification of the TCRbeta repertoire, the TCR libraries were built with molecular barcoding that relied on unique molecular identifiers. The raw public data were reprocessed by TCRdb itself: fastp quality trimming at Q25, MiXCR clonotype calling, in-frame beta chains only. Records with the same CDR3 protein are collapsed into one entry carrying the most frequent genes and DNA. Counted in this sample were roughly 220,000 distinct CDR3 sequences; approximately 12% of them appeared once. Roughly 2.8% of the sample is taken by the ten largest.

This clonotype has at least ten counts. Its cognate antigen has yet to be identified. No base quality information exists; no much larger clone differs at one position. The chain employs TRBV7-2 and TRBJ1-2, with no confident D gene call. This clonotype originated in a human donor who donated a stem cell graft to a child with acute lymphoblastic leukemia. The sample here was PBMCs from the stem cell graft donor, taken from the stem cell graft. The CDR3 is CASSSQTGLEGYTF. The bases read TGTGCCAGCAGCTCTCAGACGGGGTTAGAAGGCTACACCTTC.